This passage covers 5 T cell receptor beta chains from one sample sequenced in a study of shared clonotypes between healthy human individuals. Generated by immunoSEQ multiplex PCR, the TCRdb table keeps only in-frame clones and is missing some. The sample includes 2 million to 2.5 million clones, roughly 95% of them seen just once. Sequenced sample: naive CD4+ T cells sorted from blood. Subset denoted: CD45RA+ positively selected. The receptor source for this set is a man younger than 35 in good health.

The gene calls are TRBV11-3 and TRBJ2-5; D is ambiguous. The V gene lost 1 base and the J gene lost 2 bases, with 11 bases spanning the gap. There are 15 residues in the CDR3. CDR1 is SGHNT and CDR2 is YENEEA in the germline V gene. CDR3 nucleotide sequence: TGTGCCAGCAGCTTAGGTTCGAAGGGACAAGAGACCCAGTACTTC. This codes for CASSLGSKGQETQYF.

The rearrangement links TRBV28 to TRBJ2-2; D gene uncertain. The germline CDR1 and CDR2 sequences are MDHEN and SYDVKM. V was trimmed by 10 bases and J by 4 bases, leaving 19 bases between them. CDR3 length equals 15 residues. The CDR3 loop is CATQVPRAVTGELFF. The DNA for the CDR3 is TGTGCCACCCAGGTCCCACGGGCGGTCACCGGGGAGCTGTTTTTT.

A single count supports this clone. The chain has TRBV30 and TRBJ1-6; 9 positions match TRBD1. J lost 7 bases, V lost 4 bases, and 2 bases had no gene match. CDR1 is GTSNPN and CDR2 is SVGIG in the germline V gene (reference sequence). This CDR3 region has 13 residues. The CDR3 coding sequence is TGTGCCTGGACGGACAGGGGCAATTCACCCCTCCACTTT. Translating gives CAWTDRGNSPLHF.

The rearrangement joins TRBV28 to TRBJ2-7; D is perhaps TRBD2 (5 bases). The CDR3 has 13 amino acids. CDR1 is MDHEN, CDR2 SYDVKM, per germline. The ends were cut back, 5 bases at V and 5 bases at J, with 13 bases in the middle. CDR3 residues: CASSPDGIDEQYF. The CDR3 bases are TGTGCCAGCAGTCCAGACGGGATAGACGAGCAGTACTTC.

On this clone itself: Other DNA sequences in this specimen translate into the identical CDR3. This rearrangement joins TRBV18 to TRBJ2-5, with D perhaps TRBD1 (5 bases). This CDR3 comprises 13 residues. Trimming shortened V by 3 bases and J by 5 bases, and 10 bases separated the two germline ends. The germline V gene has CDR1 KGHSH and CDR2 LQKENI. CDR3 in DNA: TGTGCCAGCTCACCGGGGCAAGGGGAGACCCAGTACTTC. It is translated as CASSPGQGETQYF.